Sequencing of this T cell receptor beta chain was carried out in a study of OX40 agonist ivuxolimab in advanced cancers. Across the study: Patients received ivuxolimab, an agonistic anti-OX40 (CD134) antibody. Averaging about 60 years in age, with a range of about 23 to 85, the cohort was around 87% male. Study-wide results and caveats: Clonal expansion from baseline to week 6 occurred in both CD4+ and CD8+ T cells. Averaged across samples, CD8+ T cells carried more expanded clones than CD4+ did.

Libraries were prepared by immunoSEQ multiplex PCR; TCRdb keeps only in-frame clonotypes and omits some of them. The table lists about 21,000 clones, approximately 86% of them singletons. This clone was seen only once. The antigen is undetermined. CDR3 length equals 17 residues. Per germline, CDR1 SEHNR and CDR2 FQNEAQ (reference sequence). V gave up 5 bases and J gave up 0 bases; unmatched junction bases: 10. The clonotype was recovered from an adult with an advanced solid tumor such as melanoma, head and neck, liver or kidney cancer. V is TRBV7-9 and J is TRBJ2-4; TRBD1 aligns across 7 bases. Specimen: CD4+ or CD8+ T cells sorted from blood, collected in a trial of the OX40 agonist ivuxolimab. DNA for the CDR3: TGTGCCAGCAGCCCGTCGGGGACAGCCCTAGCCAAAAACATTCAGTACTTC. The encoded protein is CASSPSGTALAKNIQYF.